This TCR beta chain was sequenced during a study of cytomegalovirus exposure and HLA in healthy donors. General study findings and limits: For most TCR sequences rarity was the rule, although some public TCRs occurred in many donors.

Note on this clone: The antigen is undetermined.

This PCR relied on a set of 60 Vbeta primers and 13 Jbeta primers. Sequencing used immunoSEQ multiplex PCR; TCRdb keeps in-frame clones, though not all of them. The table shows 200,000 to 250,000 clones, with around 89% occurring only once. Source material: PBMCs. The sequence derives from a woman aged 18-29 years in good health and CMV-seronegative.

CDR3 sequence: CAWSVQGGRETQYF. The CDR3 DNA reads as TGTGCCTGGAGTGTACAAGGCGGGAGAGAGACCCAGTACTTC. The chain combines TRBV30 with TRBJ2-5; 7 bases are a match to TRBD2. The CDR3 covers 14 residues. Germline-derived CDR1 and CDR2 are GTSNPN and SVGIG (reference sequence). The junction had 5 bases not matched to a gene; V was cut back by 0 bases and J by 4 bases.